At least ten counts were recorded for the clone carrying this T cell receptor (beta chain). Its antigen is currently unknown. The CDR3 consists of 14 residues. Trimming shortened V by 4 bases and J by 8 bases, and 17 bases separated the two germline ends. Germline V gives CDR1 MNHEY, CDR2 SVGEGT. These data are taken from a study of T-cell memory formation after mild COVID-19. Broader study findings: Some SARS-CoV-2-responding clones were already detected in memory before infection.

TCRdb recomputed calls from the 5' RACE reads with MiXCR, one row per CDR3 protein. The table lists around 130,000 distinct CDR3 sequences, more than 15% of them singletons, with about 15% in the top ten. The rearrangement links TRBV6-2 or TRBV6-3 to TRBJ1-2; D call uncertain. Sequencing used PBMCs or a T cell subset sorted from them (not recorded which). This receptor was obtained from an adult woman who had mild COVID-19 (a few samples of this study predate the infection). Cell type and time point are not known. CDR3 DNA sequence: TGTGCCAGCAGTTCTGCCAGTGGGCTGGGAGGCTACACCTTC. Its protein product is CASSSASGLGGYTF.